Described below is a single T cell receptor (beta chain) sequence and its context. Six replicates per PBMC sample, mostly from about 460 ng of genomic DNA. Only in-frame clones appear in the TCRdb table, and some are missing; sequencing was by immunoSEQ multiplex PCR. This table has some 61,000 clones, roughly 85% appearing once. Trimming shortened V by 4 bases and J by 9 bases, and 22 bases separated the two germline ends. The CDR3 runs 16 residues. Germline V gives CDR1 MNHEY, CDR2 SVGAGI. Time point reported: after neoadjuvant nivolumab, at surgical resection. No culture or expansion preceded analysis of these blood cells. The entry originates in a study of neoadjuvant anti-PD-1 for oral cavity cancer.

The TCR sequence derives from a person aged 35-79 years with oral cavity squamous cell carcinoma. This sample comprised PBMCs, obtained after nivolumab (anti-PD-1) treatment. The J gene is TRBJ2-1, the V gene TRBV6-5; possibly TRBD1 for D (7 bases). The CDR3 region is CASSSRGDSLDGEQFF. In nucleotides, the CDR3 is TGTGCCAGCAGTTCAAGGGGGGACAGCCTAGATGGTGAGCAGTTCTTC.